A selection of T cell receptor beta chains follows, all from one sample in a study of post-analysis software for immune sequencing data. TCRdb redid the calling of the PCR reads with MiXCR, one entry per CDR3 protein. The top ten clones hold roughly 12% of a sample with about half a million distinct CDR3 sequences, 45% of them seen once. Sequencing input: blood. Receptors were obtained from a girl aged 10 to 17 with multiple sclerosis. The CDR3 runs from the conserved cysteine through the conserved F or W. D genes are given only for firm matches. A clone size is listed for some rows: how often the clone was seen (once, few, many), or a class if it is expanded.

V	D	length	size	J	CDR3	DNA
TRBV20-1	.	14	.	TRBJ2-3	CSAAAVSSTDTQYF	TGCAGTGCCGCCGCTGTCTCTAGCACAGATACGCAGTATTTT
TRBV5-1	.	16	.	TRBJ2-1	CASSLGVGSSYNEQFF	TGCGCCAGCAGCTTGGGGGTTGGCAGCTCCTACAATGAGCAGTTCTTC
TRBV7-3	.	16	.	TRBJ2-3	CASSLLGLAKTDTQYF	TGTGCCAGCAGCCTGCTCGGGCTAGCTAAAACAGATACGCAGTATTTT
TRBV3-1	TRBD2	18	.	TRBJ2-1	CASSQARGVRERYNEQFF	TGTGCCAGCAGCCAAGCCCGCGGGGTGCGGGAGAGGTACAATGAGCAGTTCTTC
TRBV13	.	14	.	TRBJ2-1	CASSSGRRGNEQFF	TGTGCCAGCAGCTCCGGACGTCGAGGGAATGAGCAGTTCTTC
TRBV5-6	TRBD2	18	.	TRBJ2-3	CASSLAGGGRPSADTQYF	TGTGCCAGCAGCTTGGCTGGCGGGGGACGGCCTAGCGCAGATACGCAGTATTTT
TRBV6-1	.	14	once	TRBJ2-7	CASYRGGAVNEQYF	TGTGCCAGCTACAGGGGAGGGGCGGTAAATGAGCAGTACTTC
TRBV5-1	.	16	.	TRBJ2-6	CASSLIQTSGANVLTF	TGCGCCAGCAGCTTAATACAAACCTCTGGGGCCAACGTCCTGACTTTC
TRBV12-3/TRBV12-4	.	14	.	TRBJ1-1	CASSDRTRSTEAFF	TGTGCCAGCAGTGACCGAACCAGGAGCACTGAAGCTTTCTTT
TRBV4-2	.	14	.	TRBJ2-1	CASSQDYDGNEQFF	TGTGCCAGCAGCCAAGATTATGACGGCAATGAGCAGTTCTTC
TRBV7-3	.	15	.	TRBJ2-1	CASSLVGLGDVEQFF	TGTGCCAGCAGCCTCGTCGGACTGGGGGATGTTGAGCAGTTCTTC
TRBV7-3	.	17	.	TRBJ2-4	CASSLTYAVLAKNIQYF	TGTGCCAGCAGCTTAACGTATGCGGTGTTAGCCAAAAACATTCAGTACTTC
TRBV29-1	.	12	many	TRBJ2-7	CSVAGTGYRQYF	TGCAGCGTTGCCGGGACCGGCTACAGGCAGTACTTC
TRBV6-1	TRBD2	16	.	TRBJ2-7	CASSVSGRFSSYEQYF	TGTGCCAGCAGTGTTAGCGGGAGGTTTAGCTCCTACGAGCAGTACTTC
TRBV7-2	TRBD1	14	.	TRBJ2-7	CASRTDREVSEQYF	TGTGCCAGCAGAACGGACAGGGAAGTCTCCGAGCAGTACTTC
TRBV5-1	.	17	few	TRBJ2-6	CASSLELRGYGANVLTF	TGCGCCAGCAGCTTGGAACTCCGGGGGTACGGGGCCAACGTCCTGACTTTC
TRBV7-9	.	13	once	TRBJ2-7	CASSFSTRDEQYF	TGTGCCAGCAGCTTTTCTACTAGAGACGAGCAGTACTTC
TRBV3-1	TRBD2	17	few	TRBJ2-1	CASSQDTSSGQYNEQFF	TGTGCCAGCAGCCAAGACACCTCTAGCGGACAATACAATGAGCAGTTCTTC
TRBV20-1	.	14	.	TRBJ2-6	CSARESAGANVLTF	TGCAGTGCTAGGGAGAGTGCTGGGGCCAACGTCCTGACTTTC
TRBV7-2	TRBD2	16	.	TRBJ2-3	CASSLVGRGSTDTQYF	TGTGCCAGCAGCTTAGTGGGGAGGGGTAGCACAGATACGCAGTATTTT
TRBV9	.	13	.	TRBJ1-4	CASSVASGGAVFF	TGTGCCAGCAGCGTAGCCTCGGGGGGGGCGGTGTTTTTT
TRBV5-1	.	16	few	TRBJ2-3	CASSSAPLGSADTQYF	TGCGCCAGCAGCTCGGCCCCATTAGGTAGTGCAGATACGCAGTATTTT